These T cell receptor beta chains were read from a single sample in a study of beta chain features in type 1 diabetes. Some clones are missing from TCRdb's copy, which holds only in-frame ones; the method was immunoSEQ multiplex PCR. This sample has under 200,000 clones, with around 8.3% found just once. Sequences were obtained from central memory CD4+ T cells from blood. These receptors were collected from a woman younger than 35 with type 1 diabetes. Both conserved end residues are part of each CDR3. D genes are given only for firm matches. Clone size is not always given. Where it is, it says once, few, many or a class for expanded clones.

size	V	D	J	CDR3	DNA
.	TRBV2	TRBD1	TRBJ2-1	CASSGNRGKSYNEQFF	TGTGCCAGCAGTGGTAACAGGGGGAAATCCTACAATGAGCAGTTCTTC
once	TRBV28	.	TRBJ1-1	CASSPPWAGTEAFF	TGTGCCAGCAGTCCCCCGTGGGCGGGCACTGAAGCTTTCTTT
few	TRBV7-9	TRBD1	TRBJ1-1	CASRGQGVAFF	TGTGCCAGCAGGGGACAGGGGGTAGCTTTCTTT
.	TRBV27	TRBD1	TRBJ1-6	CASSPTTGILAPLHF	TGTGCCAGCAGTCCAACGACAGGGATACTAGCACCCCTCCACTTT
few	TRBV21-1	.	TRBJ1-4	CASSKSVITVEKLFF	TGTGCCAGCAGCAAATCGGTCATCACCGTTGAAAAACTGTTTTTT
few	TRBV19	.	TRBJ2-5	CASSITGETQYF	TGTGCCAGTAGTATCACAGGGGAGACCCAGTACTTC
.	TRBV1	.	TRBJ2-1	CTSSQPAGITHNEQFF	TGCACCAGCAGCCAACCGGCGGGAATTACCCACAATGAGCAGTTCTTC
.	TRBV30	.	TRBJ1-2	CAGDRQDLNYGYTF	TGTGCCGGGGACCGACAGGACCTTAACTATGGCTACACCTTC
.	TRBV14	TRBD2	TRBJ2-1	CASSQDLYSGRDEQFF	TGTGCCAGCAGCCAAGATCTGTATAGCGGGAGGGATGAGCAGTTCTTC
.	TRBV5-1	TRBD2	TRBJ2-7	CASSLDPSGRTSSYEQYF	TGCGCCAGCAGCTTGGATCCTAGCGGGAGGACTAGCTCCTACGAGCAGTACTTC
.	TRBV19	.	TRBJ2-1	CASMDGGYGSYNEQFF	TGTGCCAGCATGGATGGGGGGTACGGATCCTACAATGAGCAGTTCTTC
.	TRBV14	.	TRBJ2-7	CASSQARVVHNRLYEQYF	TGTGCCAGCAGCCAAGCACGGGTTGTGCATAACAGGCTCTACGAGCAGTACTTC
few	TRBV16	.	TRBJ2-7	CASSQGLGYTYEQYF	TGTGCCAGCAGCCAGGGGCTAGGGTATACCTACGAGCAGTACTTC
.	TRBV19	.	TRBJ1-5	CASSINRDNQPQHF	TGTGCCAGTAGTATCAACAGGGACAATCAGCCCCAGCATTTT
few	TRBV6-1	TRBD1	TRBJ1-5	CASSDAWIRQGSNQPQHF	TGTGCCAGCAGTGACGCCTGGATAAGACAGGGTAGCAATCAGCCCCAGCATTTT
.	TRBV7-2	.	TRBJ1-4	CASSLGHRNEKLFF	TGTGCCAGCAGCCTTGGACATCGTAATGAAAAACTGTTTTTT
few	TRBV11-3	.	TRBJ1-4	CASSLEGAGEKLFF	TGTGCCAGCAGCTTAGAGGGGGCAGGAGAAAAACTGTTTTTT
.	TRBV13	.	TRBJ2-4	CASSEDMGRKNIQYF	TGTGCCAGCAGTGAGGACATGGGCAGGAAAAACATTCAGTACTTC
.	TRBV7-8	TRBD1	TRBJ1-6	CASSLAGTGNSPLHF	TGTGCCAGCAGCTTAGCGGGGACAGGGAATTCACCCCTCCACTTT
few	TRBV28	TRBD2	TRBJ2-3	CASSSGATGTSVPTDTQYF	TGTGCCAGCAGTTCCGGCGCCACCGGGACTAGCGTTCCCACAGATACGCAGTATTTT
.	TRBV27	.	TRBJ2-1	CASSLFPGKQFF	TGTGCCAGCAGTTTATTTCCGGGTAAGCAGTTCTTC
.	TRBV7-9	TRBD2	TRBJ2-5	CASSRTSARQETQYF	TGTGCCAGCAGCCGGACTAGCGCCCGACAAGAGACCCAGTACTTC
few	TRBV5-4	.	TRBJ2-7	CASSSDSYEQYF	TGTGCCAGCAGCTCGGACAGCTACGAGCAGTACTTC
few	TRBV19	.	TRBJ2-3	CASSIDALGADTQYF	TGTGCCAGTAGTATTGATGCCCTGGGCGCAGATACGCAGTATTTT
.	TRBV7-2	.	TRBJ1-1	CASSPGWSSLGAFF	TGTGCCAGCAGCCCCGGTTGGAGCAGCCTTGGGGCTTTCTTT
many	TRBV7-9	TRBD1	TRBJ2-7	CASSQDRDPIYEQYF	TGTGCCAGCAGCCAGGACAGGGACCCTATCTACGAGCAGTACTTC
few	TRBV28	.	TRBJ2-7	CASSLPGARTGEQYF	TGTGCCAGCAGTTTACCAGGGGCTAGAACGGGCGAGCAGTACTTC
once	TRBV7-2	TRBD1	TRBJ1-5	CASSSTGRNQPQHF	TGTGCCAGCAGCTCGACAGGGAGAAATCAGCCCCAGCATTTT
.	TRBV7-2	.	TRBJ2-7	CASSGLYEQYF	TGTGCCAGCAGCGGGCTCTACGAGCAGTACTTC
few	TRBV9	.	TRBJ1-1	CASSVGTSRGNTEAFF	TGTGCCAGCAGCGTAGGTACCTCAAGGGGGAACACTGAAGCTTTCTTT
.	TRBV5-1	TRBD1	TRBJ2-5	CASSMGQGEETQYF	TGCGCCAGCAGCATGGGACAGGGTGAAGAGACCCAGTACTTC
few	TRBV28	.	TRBJ2-5	CAAGRDNQETQYF	TGTGCCGCGGGCAGAGATAACCAAGAGACCCAGTACTTC
.	TRBV7-2	.	TRBJ1-5	CASSPPGGSNQPQHF	TGTGCCAGCAGCCCCCCGGGGGGAAGCAATCAGCCCCAGCATTTT
.	TRBV29-1	.	TRBJ2-3	CSVVWGVGTDTQYF	TGCAGCGTTGTATGGGGCGTCGGCACAGATACGCAGTATTTT
.	TRBV11-2	.	TRBJ2-7	CASRYGASAFYEQYF	TGTGCCAGCCGTTATGGGGCTAGCGCCTTCTACGAGCAGTACTTC
few	TRBV11-3	.	TRBJ1-1	CASSRRGDTEAFF	TGTGCCAGCAGCCGACGGGGTGACACTGAAGCTTTCTTT
.	TRBV14	.	TRBJ1-6	CASSSPGGNSPLHF	TGTGCCAGCAGCTCGCCCGGGGGGAATTCACCCCTCCACTTT
few	TRBV5-4	.	TRBJ2-7	CASSLQGNSYEQYF	TGTGCCAGCAGCTTGCAGGGGAACAGCTACGAGCAGTACTTC
few	TRBV20-1	.	TRBJ2-5	CSASEVQTQYF	TGCAGTGCTAGTGAGGTGCAGACCCAGTACTTC
few	TRBV29-1	TRBD1	TRBJ1-2	CSASGTEDYGYTF	TGCAGCGCCTCGGGGACAGAGGACTATGGCTACACCTTC